This T cell receptor (beta chain) was observed in a study of STAT3 mutations in large granular lymphocyte leukemia. At the level of the study: Canonical activating STAT3 mutations were detected in roughly half of the longitudinally sequenced T-LGLL patients. More than half of T-LGLL patients received immunosuppressive therapy.

The CDR3 consists of 15 residues. In germline, CDR1 is LGHNT, CDR2 FRNRAP. V lost 6 bases and J 4 bases, leaving 13 bases between the germline ends. Study-level results: At least one immunodominant TCR beta clonotype appeared in every T-cell large granular lymphocyte leukemia patient.

The data were produced by immunoSEQ multiplex PCR, yet TCRdb's version contains in-frame clones alone and is incomplete. The sample has 10,000 or so clones, about 70% seen once. Comment on this clone: Its target is unknown.

The clonotype originates from a man between 60 and 75 years old with T-cell large granular lymphocyte leukemia. Some clones in this sample may be carry-over from other donors' samples. The genes are TRBV12-5 and TRBJ2-6; D not certain. The sample comprised peripheral blood mononuclear cells. The CDR3 DNA reads as TGTGCTAGTGGACCTTCTAGTCTCGGGGCCAACGTCCTGACTTTC. Translation gives CASGPSSLGANVLTF.